This T cell receptor (beta chain) was sequenced in a study of cytotoxic CD8 clonotypes in ibrutinib-treated CLL. Background on the study: Complete response was seen in 2 patients and partial in some 24; about twelve progressed and about 14 stayed remitted after a median about six years.

Measured with immunoSEQ multiplex PCR; TCRdb has only the in-frame clones, and not every one. The table has some 130,000 clones, 70% to 90% seen once. Looked up from germline, CDR1 is KGHSH and CDR2 is LQKENI. V was pared by 4 bases and J by 5 bases, with 7 bases of the junction left unmatched. The CDR3 consists of 16 residues. This specimen consisted of PBMCs, obtained after 24 months of ibrutinib treatment. This TCR came from a human donor with chronic lymphocytic leukemia. This sequence joins TRBV18 and TRBJ2-2; TRBD1 matches at 10 bases. The CDR3 sequence: CASSQGTGVRTGELFF. As DNA, the CDR3 is TGTGCCAGCTCACAGGGGACAGGGGTTCGGACCGGGGAGCTGTTTTTT.